One and the same sample provided the 32 T cell receptor beta chains below, sequenced in a study of blood T cell repertoires in COVID-19. TCRdb's copy holds only in-frame clones and misses some; the assay was immunoSEQ multiplex PCR. Among around 340,000 clones listed, 89% were seen once. Sequenced material: peripheral blood. These receptors were collected from a woman aged 55-69 years with COVID-19, enrolled during active disease.

CDR3 sequence reads: CASSLRPSRTNEQFF. CDR3 in DNA: TGTGCCAGCAGCTTGCGCCCTTCGAGAACCAATGAGCAGTTCTTC. V is TRBV7-2 and J is TRBJ2-1; D is unresolved. V was pared by 3 bases and J by 6 bases, with 15 bases between. Germline CDR1 SGHTA, CDR2 FQGNSA. The CDR3 has 15 residues.

The chain carries TRBV5-1 and TRBJ2-2, with TRBD1 matching 8 bases. CDR1 is SGHRS and CDR2 is YFSETQ in the germline V gene. This CDR3 is 17 amino acids long. V gave up 0 bases and J gave up 5 bases; unmatched junction bases: 9. CDR3 sequence reads: CASSLAPGGTVTGELFF. Written as DNA, the CDR3 is TGCGCCAGCAGCTTGGCCCCAGGGGGCACCGTTACCGGGGAGCTGTTTTTT.

V gene TRBV7-3 combines with J gene TRBJ2-3; D might be TRBD1 (6 bases). The CDR3 is 15 amino acids. V lost 5 bases to trimming and J lost 3 bases, with 15 bases between them. Germline V gives CDR1 SGHTA, CDR2 FQGTGA. DNA for the CDR3: TGTGCCAGCAGCATACAGGGAGTCGGAACAGATACGCAGTATTTT. Its protein is CASSIQGVGTDTQYF.

The rearrangement joins TRBV24-1 to TRBJ1-2; D gene ambiguous. The CDR3 contains 11 residues. Trimming shortened V by 3 bases and J by 5 bases, and 3 bases separated the two germline ends. Germline V CDR1 and CDR2: KGHDR, SFDVKD. The CDR3 protein is CATSDPYGYTF. CDR3 DNA sequence: TGTGCCACCAGTGATCCGTATGGCTACACCTTC.

V usage is TRBV5-4 and J usage is TRBJ1-1, with D possibly TRBD1 on 6 matching bases. The germline V gene encodes CDR1 SGHNT and CDR2 YYREEE (reference sequence). The CDR3 has 13 residues. The V end lost 4 bases, the J end lost 1 base, and 8 bases lay between the germline ends. CDR3 protein: CASSIQGNTEAFF. In DNA, the CDR3 is TGTGCCAGCAGCATACAGGGGAACACTGAAGCTTTCTTT.

This clone was seen just once. V usage is TRBV18 and J usage is TRBJ1-1, with 8 positions matching TRBD1. The CDR3 extends over 14 amino acids. Losses at the gene ends were 3 bases for V and 3 bases for J; bases not matched to a gene: 3. Looked up from germline, CDR1 is KGHSH and CDR2 is LQKENI. The CDR3 DNA sequence: TGTGCCAGCTCACCGAACAGGGGGGACACTGAAGCTTTCTTT. It yields the protein CASSPNRGDTEAFF. The complete variable domain, with remaining parts taken from reference TRBV18 and TRBJ1-1, reads NAGVMQNPRHLVRRRGQEARLRCSPMKGHSHVYWYRQLPEEGLKFMVYLQKENIIDESGMPKERFSAEFPKEGPSILRIQQVVRGDSAAYFCASSPNRGDTEAFFGQGTRLTVV.

The chain carries TRBV30 and TRBJ2-5, with a tentative D call TRBD1 (6 bases). With 4 bases removed from V and 2 bases from J, the gap between germline ends came to 11 bases. The CDR3 totals 13 residues. Germline V CDR1 and CDR2: GTSNPN, SVGIG (reference sequence). As DNA, the CDR3 is TGTGCCTGGAATCAGGGGCCTCAAGAGACCCAGTACTTC. It codes for CAWNQGPQETQYF.

The chain recombines TRBV6-5 with TRBJ2-1; the match to TRBD2 covers 7 bases. V dropped 6 bases and J dropped 4; count of bases not matched to a gene: 9. From germline, CDR1 is MNHEY and CDR2 SVGAGI. The CDR3 is 15 residues long. This chain's CDR3 is CASRVQGLWYNEQFF. The CDR3 nucleotides read TGTGCCAGCAGGGTCCAGGGACTATGGTACAATGAGCAGTTCTTC.

This chain links TRBV7-2 with TRBJ1-1, with 7 bases matching TRBD1. Germline-derived CDR1 and CDR2 are SGHTA and FQGNSA. The CDR3 length is 12 residues. With 1 base clipped from V and 11 bases from J, the junction kept 4 bases outside the gene matches. CDR3 residues: CASSLVQGWAFF. CDR3 coding DNA: TGTGCCAGCAGCTTAGTACAGGGGTGGGCTTTCTTT. The variable domain in full, with the rest retrieved from reference TRBV7-2 and TRBJ1-1, is GAGVSQSPSNKVTEKGKDVELRCDPISGHTALYWYRQSLGQGLEFLIYFQGNSAPDKSGLPSDRFSAERTGGSVSTLTIQRTQQEDSAVYLCASSLVQGWAFFGQGTRLTVV.

As concerns this clone: Other DNA sequences of this sample code for an identical CDR3. V and J are TRBV9 and TRBJ2-7; D is perhaps TRBD1 (6 bases). Germline V gene lookup returns CDR1 SGDLS and CDR2 YYNGEE. The CDR3 sequence is 15 residues long. V dropped 0 bases and J dropped 0 bases, with 10 bases sitting between them. This CDR3 is CASSVGQASSYEQYF. Written as DNA, the CDR3 is TGTGCCAGCAGCGTAGGACAGGCCAGCTCCTACGAGCAGTACTTC.

The chain has TRBV13 and TRBJ2-1; 7 positions agree with TRBD2. Germline assignment: CDR1 PRHDT and CDR2 FYEKMQ (reference sequence). The CDR3 runs to 13 residues. V shed 8 bases and J 6 bases; nucleotides not matched to a gene: 7. As DNA, the CDR3 is TGTGCCAGCGCGTTGGGGAGGGTCAATGAGCAGTTCTTC. Encoded protein: CASALGRVNEQFF.

The genes are TRBV9 and TRBJ1-2, with D possibly being TRBD1 (5 bases). Trimming took 3 bases from V and 0 from J, leaving 9 bases between them. There are 14 residues in the CDR3. Germline V gene sequence: CDR1 SGDLS, CDR2 YYNGEE. CDR3 nucleotide sequence: TGTGCCAGCAGCGGAGGGACTTCTAACTATGGCTACACCTTC. Its protein product is CASSGGTSNYGYTF.

This rearrangement joins TRBV6-6 to TRBJ2-1, with 11 bases lining up with TRBD2. This CDR3 region has 18 residues. The germline gives CDR1 MNHNY, CDR2 SVGAGI (reference sequence). After removal of 5 bases from V and 0 bases from J, the junction contained 9 bases not matched to a gene. CDR3 residues: CASSRIPSGGRSYNEQFF. In DNA, the CDR3 is TGTGCCAGCAGTCGGATCCCTAGCGGGGGGCGCTCCTACAATGAGCAGTTCTTC.

This clone was seen only a few times. V gene TRBV28 combines with J gene TRBJ1-4, with TRBD1 identical over 8 bases. The V segment lost 6 bases and the J segment 11 bases; nucleotides outside the gene matches: 11. The CDR3 runs to 14 residues. Germline V lookup: CDR1 MDHEN, CDR2 SYDVKM. The CDR3: CASRADRDLPKLFF. In DNA, the CDR3 is TGTGCCAGCAGAGCGGACAGGGACCTTCCGAAACTGTTTTTT. The full variable domain, rest sourced from reference TRBV28 and TRBJ1-4, is DVKVTQSSRYLVKRTGEKVFLECVQDMDHENMFWYRQDPGLGLRLIYFSYDVKMKEKGDIPEGYSVSREKKERFSLILESASTNQTSMYLCASRADRDLPKLFFGSGTQLSVL.

This chain joins TRBV27 and TRBJ1-1; D unclear. The germline V gene has CDR1 MNHEY and CDR2 SMNVEV (reference sequence). With 2 bases removed from V and 4 bases from J, the gap between germline ends came to 8 bases. The CDR3 loop spans 13 amino acids. The CDR3, as DNA: TGTGCCAGCAGTTTAGAGGGCGGCACTGAAGCTTTCTTT. Protein: CASSLEGGTEAFF.

The chain employs TRBV14 and TRBJ1-6; 7 nucleotides align to TRBD1. This CDR3 has 17 amino acids. CDR1 and CDR2 from the germline V gene are SGHDN and FVKESK. The V gene end was trimmed by 2 bases and the J gene end by 6 bases; junction bases not matched to a gene: 10. CDR3 amino acids: CASSQRDSPVTNSPLHF. Written as DNA, the CDR3 is TGTGCCAGCAGCCAACGGGACAGCCCTGTAACTAATTCACCCCTCCACTTT.

V gene TRBV6-5 combines with J gene TRBJ1-2, with D unresolved. V was shortened by 0 bases and J by 6 bases, with 8 bases between the two germline ends. This CDR3 has 13 amino acids. Per germline, CDR1 MNHEY and CDR2 SVGAGI. CDR3 amino acids: CASSYSVRDGYTF. CDR3 sequence (DNA): TGTGCCAGCAGTTACTCCGTGAGAGATGGCTACACCTTC.

This sequence joins TRBV9 and TRBJ2-5, with TRBD2 matching over 8 bases. In germline, CDR1 is SGDLS, CDR2 YYNGEE. V dropped 3 bases and J dropped 5; count of bases not matched to a gene: 6. The CDR3 is 14 amino acids. CDR3 DNA: TGTGCCAGCAGCGAAGCGGGGGTGGGGGAGACCCAGTACTTC. Amino acids: CASSEAGVGETQYF. The complete variable domain, with remaining parts taken from reference TRBV9 and TRBJ2-5, reads DSGVTQTPKHLITATGQRVTLRCSPRSGDLSVYWYQQSLDQGLQFLIQYYNGEERAKGNILERFSAQQFPDLHSELNLSSLELGDSALYFCASSEAGVGETQYFGPGTRLLVL.

Concerning this clone itself: A much larger clonotype is one base distant, so this may be a read error. The chain recombines TRBV5-1 with TRBJ2-1; 16 bases match TRBD2. Germline trimming cut 2 bases from V and 4 bases from J; bases unmatched to any gene: 9. This CDR3 contains 19 residues. Germline values: CDR1 SGHRS, CDR2 YFSETQ. The CDR3 DNA sequence: TGCGCCAGCAGCTTTACCGGGACTAGCGGGGGGGCCAGGTACAATGAGCAGTTCTTC. Translating it yields CASSFTGTSGGARYNEQFF.

The chain combines TRBV30 with TRBJ2-3; 7 bases are a match to TRBD2. Trimming removed 2 bases from V and 3 bases from J; junction bases left unmatched: 2. This CDR3 spans 13 amino acids. Germline CDR1 is GTSNPN and CDR2 is SVGIG (reference sequence). In DNA, the CDR3 is TGTGCCTGGAGTCAAGCGGGGACAGATACGCAGTATTTT. It codes for CAWSQAGTDTQYF.

The chain is built from TRBV28 and TRBJ1-6; D unresolved. The CDR3 is made up of 16 amino acids. Trimming took 6 bases from V and 0 from J, leaving 12 bases between them. CDR1 and CDR2 from the germline V gene are MDHEN and SYDVKM. DNA of the CDR3: TGTGCCAGCAGGACCCGGGGTAGCTCCTATAATTCACCCCTCCACTTT. This sequence encodes CASRTRGSSYNSPLHF.

The DNA for the CDR3 is TGTGCCAGCAGCTTAGTCGACAGGGGAGGTGAAAAACTGTTTTTT. Translated: CASSLVDRGGEKLFF. The rearrangement uses TRBV7-2 and TRBJ1-4, with 8 bases aligning to TRBD1. V shed 1 base and J 7 bases; nucleotides not matched to a gene: 5. The CDR3 length is 15 residues. The V gene's germline CDR1 is SGHTA and CDR2 FQGNSA.

V is TRBV18 and J is TRBJ2-7; D possibly corresponds to TRBD2 (6 bases). Germline V gene sequence: CDR1 KGHSH, CDR2 LQKENI. This CDR3 has 14 amino acids. V lost 6 bases and J 4 bases, leaving 16 bases between the germline ends. The CDR3 protein is CASSGGLFSYEQYF. For the CDR3, the DNA is TGTGCCAGCTCTGGGGGACTCTTTAGTTACGAGCAGTACTTC.

The chain joins TRBV6-5 to TRBJ1-1; TRBD1 might be the D (5 bases). From germline, CDR1 is MNHEY and CDR2 SVGAGI. The CDR3 is made up of 14 amino acids. V gave up 6 bases and J gave up 0 bases, with 11 bases separating them. The CDR3 here is CASRRGPMNTEAFF. CDR3 bases: TGTGCCAGCAGGCGGGGACCCATGAACACTGAAGCTTTCTTT.

The chain recombines TRBV6-5 with TRBJ2-2; a weak D match, TRBD2 (7 bases). The germline CDR1 and CDR2 sequences are MNHEY and SVGAGI. There are 14 residues in the CDR3. V was clipped by 8 bases and J by 1 base, with 11 bases between them. Here the CDR3 DNA reads TGTGCCAGCGGCGGGGGCCTGAACACCGGGGAGCTGTTTTTT. Its translation is CASGGGLNTGELFF.

The J gene is TRBJ1-5, the V gene TRBV28; the D is unclear. Per germline, CDR1 MDHEN and CDR2 SYDVKM. Trimming pared 5 bases from V and 1 base from J, leaving 18 bases between. CDR3 length: 17 residues. CDR3 loop: CASSTPSEAGSNQPQHF. The DNA of the CDR3 is TGTGCCAGCAGTACGCCGTCGGAGGCGGGGAGCAATCAGCCCCAGCATTTT.

This rearrangement joins TRBV3-1 (or the pseudogene TRBV3-2) to TRBJ2-5, with TRBD1 identical over 10 bases. The germline V gene has CDR1 LGHDT and CDR2 YNNKEL (reference sequence). The CDR3 length is 17 residues. The J segment lost 2 bases and the V segment lost 3 bases, leaving 9 bases of the junction unmatched. The CDR3 sequence: CASSQRLPGQGQETQYF. The CDR3 DNA reads as TGTGCCAGCAGCCAGAGACTCCCGGGACAGGGGCAAGAGACCCAGTACTTC.

CDR3 bases: TGTGCCAGCAGCGGACAGGGGAGTTCACCCCTCCACTTT. Its translation is CASSGQGSSPLHF. The V call is TRBV2, the J call TRBJ1-6; 9 bases match TRBD1. Germline V gene sequence: CDR1 SNHLY, CDR2 FYNNEI. J gave up 9 bases and V 6 bases, and 3 bases lay outside the gene matches. The CDR3 length is 13 residues.

This clone was seen a handful of times. This chain joins TRBV7-2 and TRBJ1-1, with a possible D match to TRBD1 (5 bases). CDR1 and CDR2 (germline): SGHTA, FQGNSA. V lost 0 bases, J lost 4 bases, and 12 bases lay in between. The CDR3 sequence is 15 residues long. The CDR3 DNA sequence: TGTGCCAGCAGCTTAGCGCAGGGTGCCCTCACTGAAGCTTTCTTT. This encodes CASSLAQGALTEAFF.

The chain carries TRBV5-1 and TRBJ2-5; 13 bases are shared with TRBD2. The V gene's germline CDR1 is SGHRS and CDR2 YFSETQ. Losses at the gene ends were 4 bases for V and 1 base for J; bases not matched to a gene: 4. The CDR3 is made up of 16 amino acids. CDR3 in amino acids: CASSPGLAGAQETQYF. The CDR3, as DNA: TGCGCCAGCAGCCCCGGACTAGCGGGGGCCCAAGAGACCCAGTACTTC.

The chain uses TRBV5-1 and TRBJ2-3; 8 nucleotides align to TRBD2. The CDR3 has 16 amino acids. Germline loops: CDR1 SGHRS, CDR2 YFSETQ. V lost 4 bases to trimming and J lost 1 base; unmatched junction nucleotides: 8. CDR3: CASSPQPAGGTDTQYF. CDR3 in DNA: TGCGCCAGCAGCCCCCAACCAGCGGGGGGCACAGATACGCAGTATTTT.

This chain links TRBV5-1 with TRBJ1-3; D unresolved. CDR3 length equals 15 residues. V lost 0 bases, J lost 3 bases, and 10 bases lay in between. Germline values: CDR1 SGHRS, CDR2 YFSETQ. The CDR3 bases are TGCGCCAGCAGCTTGGGGGAGGTATATGGAAACACCATATATTTT. Translation: CASSLGEVYGNTIYF.